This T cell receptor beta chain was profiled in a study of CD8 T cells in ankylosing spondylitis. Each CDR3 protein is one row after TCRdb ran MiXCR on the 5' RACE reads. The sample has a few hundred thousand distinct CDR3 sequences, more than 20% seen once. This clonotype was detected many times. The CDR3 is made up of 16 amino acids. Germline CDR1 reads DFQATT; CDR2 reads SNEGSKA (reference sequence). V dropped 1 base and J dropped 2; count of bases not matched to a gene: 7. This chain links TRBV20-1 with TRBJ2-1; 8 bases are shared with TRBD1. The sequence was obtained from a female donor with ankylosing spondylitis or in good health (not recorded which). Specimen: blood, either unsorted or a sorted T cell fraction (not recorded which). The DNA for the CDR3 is TGCAGTGCTAGAGTACCAGGACAGGGAACCTACAATGAGCAGTTCTTC. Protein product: CSARVPGQGTYNEQFF.